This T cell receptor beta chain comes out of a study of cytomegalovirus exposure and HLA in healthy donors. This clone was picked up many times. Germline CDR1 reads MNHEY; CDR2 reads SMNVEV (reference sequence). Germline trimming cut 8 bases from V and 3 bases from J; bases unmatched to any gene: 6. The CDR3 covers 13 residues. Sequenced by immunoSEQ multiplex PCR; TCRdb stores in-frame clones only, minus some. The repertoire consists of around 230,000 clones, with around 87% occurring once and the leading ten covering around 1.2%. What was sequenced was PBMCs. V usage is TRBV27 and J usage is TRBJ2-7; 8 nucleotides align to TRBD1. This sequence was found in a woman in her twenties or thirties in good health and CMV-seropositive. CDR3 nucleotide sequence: TGTGCCAGCCGCGGACAGGGTAACTACGAGCAGTACTTC. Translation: CASRGQGNYEQYF.